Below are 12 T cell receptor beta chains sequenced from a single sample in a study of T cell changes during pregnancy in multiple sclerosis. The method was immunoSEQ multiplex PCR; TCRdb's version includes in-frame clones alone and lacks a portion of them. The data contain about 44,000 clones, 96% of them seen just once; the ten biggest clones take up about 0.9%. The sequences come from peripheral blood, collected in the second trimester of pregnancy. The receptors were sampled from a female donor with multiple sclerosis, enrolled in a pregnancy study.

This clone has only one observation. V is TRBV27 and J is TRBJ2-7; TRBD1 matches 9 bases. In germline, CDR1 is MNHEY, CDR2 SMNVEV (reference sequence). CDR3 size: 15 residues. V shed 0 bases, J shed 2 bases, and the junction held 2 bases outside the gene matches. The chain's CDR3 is CASSLSGTGTYEQYF. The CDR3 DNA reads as TGTGCCAGCAGTTTATCGGGGACAGGGACCTACGAGCAGTACTTC.

The CDR3 is CASSPAGGWAGNTIYF. CDR3 DNA sequence: TGCGCCAGCAGCCCCGCAGGGGGCTGGGCTGGAAACACCATATATTTT. The gene calls are TRBV5-1 and TRBJ1-3; 8 nucleotides match TRBD1. V lost 4 bases and J lost 2; bases outside the gene matches: 8. The CDR3 extends over 16 amino acids. Germline V lookup: CDR1 SGHRS, CDR2 YFSETQ.

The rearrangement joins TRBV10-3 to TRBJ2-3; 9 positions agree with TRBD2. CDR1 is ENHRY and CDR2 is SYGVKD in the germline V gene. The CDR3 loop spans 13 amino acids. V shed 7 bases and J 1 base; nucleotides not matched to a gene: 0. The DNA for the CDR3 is TGTGCCATCAAGCGGGGGGGCACAGATACGCAGTATTTT. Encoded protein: CAIKRGGTDTQYF.

CDR3 region: CASSFSGWGAYEQYF. CDR3 DNA: TGTGCCAGCAGCTTCTCGGGTTGGGGAGCCTACGAGCAGTACTTC. The chain links TRBV5-8 to TRBJ2-7; possible D gene TRBD2, 5 bases. This CDR3 is 15 amino acids long. Germline loops: CDR1 SGHTS, CDR2 YDEGEE. V lost 2 bases to trimming and J lost 2 bases, with 14 bases between them.

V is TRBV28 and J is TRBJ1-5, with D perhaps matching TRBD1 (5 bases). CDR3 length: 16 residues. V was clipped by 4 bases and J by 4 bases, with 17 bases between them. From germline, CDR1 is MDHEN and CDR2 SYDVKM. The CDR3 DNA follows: TGTGCCAGCAGTTCTAGCGAAGACAGTTTTAATCAGCCCCAGCATTTT. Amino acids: CASSSSEDSFNQPQHF.

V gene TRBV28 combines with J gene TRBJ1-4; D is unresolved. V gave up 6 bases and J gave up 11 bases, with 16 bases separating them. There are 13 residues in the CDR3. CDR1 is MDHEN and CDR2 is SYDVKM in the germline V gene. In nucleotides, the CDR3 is TGTGCCAGCAGCGCCCCCGGAGGATTTAAACTGTTTTTT. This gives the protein CASSAPGGFKLFF.

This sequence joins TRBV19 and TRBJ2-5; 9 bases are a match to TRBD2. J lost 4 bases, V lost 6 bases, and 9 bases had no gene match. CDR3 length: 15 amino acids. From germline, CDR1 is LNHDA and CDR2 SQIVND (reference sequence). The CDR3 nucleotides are TGTGCCAGTAGGGACGGCGGGGGGGCCGGAGAGACCCAGTACTTC. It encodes CASRDGGGAGETQYF.

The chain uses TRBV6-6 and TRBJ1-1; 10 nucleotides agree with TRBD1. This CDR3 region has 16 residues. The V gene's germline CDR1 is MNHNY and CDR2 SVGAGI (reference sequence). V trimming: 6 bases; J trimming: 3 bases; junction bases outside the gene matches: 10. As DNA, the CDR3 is TGTGCCAGCAGCCTCGGGACAGGGGCAATCCACACTGAAGCTTTCTTT. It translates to CASSLGTGAIHTEAFF.

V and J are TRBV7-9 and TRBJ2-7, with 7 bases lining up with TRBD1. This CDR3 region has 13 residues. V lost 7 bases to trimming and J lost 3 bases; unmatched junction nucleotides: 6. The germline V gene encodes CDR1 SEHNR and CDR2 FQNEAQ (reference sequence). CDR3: CASTRAGGYEQYF. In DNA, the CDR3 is TGTGCCAGCACCCGGGCAGGGGGCTACGAGCAGTACTTC.

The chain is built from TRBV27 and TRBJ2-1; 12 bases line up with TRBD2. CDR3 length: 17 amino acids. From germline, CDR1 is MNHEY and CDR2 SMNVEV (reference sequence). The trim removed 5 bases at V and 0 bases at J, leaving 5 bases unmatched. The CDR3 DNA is TGTGCCAGCAGTCCCTTGACTAGCGGGGGCTCCTACAATGAGCAGTTCTTC. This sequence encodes CASSPLTSGGSYNEQFF.

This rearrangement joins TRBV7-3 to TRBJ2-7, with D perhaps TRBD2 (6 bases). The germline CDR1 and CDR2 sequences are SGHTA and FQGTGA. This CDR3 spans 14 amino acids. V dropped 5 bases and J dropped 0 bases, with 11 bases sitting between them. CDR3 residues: CASSHRSGSYEQYF. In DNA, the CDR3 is TGTGCCAGCAGCCACCGTAGCGGCTCCTACGAGCAGTACTTC.

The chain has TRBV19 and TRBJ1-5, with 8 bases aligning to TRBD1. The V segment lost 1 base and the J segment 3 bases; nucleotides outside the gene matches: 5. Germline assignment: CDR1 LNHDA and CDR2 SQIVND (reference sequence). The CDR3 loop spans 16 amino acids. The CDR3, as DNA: TGTGCCAGTAGTATAGTGGCAGGGGGCCACAATCAGCCCCAGCATTTT. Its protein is CASSIVAGGHNQPQHF.